The clone carrying this TCR beta chain is a singleton in its sample. The data are from a study of T cells in localized non-small cell lung cancer. Generated by immunoSEQ multiplex PCR, the TCRdb table keeps only in-frame clones and is missing some. Of some 56,000 clones listed, roughly 88% are singletons. The CDR3 runs to 16 residues. Germline values: CDR1 SGHRS, CDR2 YFSETQ. The V and J ends lost 0 bases and 5 bases respectively, with 15 bases between them. Sequenced material: peripheral blood, taken before any cancer treatment. The rearrangement uses TRBV5-1 and TRBJ1-5; D is possibly TRBD1 (6 bases). The TCR sequence derives from a woman aged 35-75 years with stage I lung adenocarcinoma. The DNA for the CDR3 is TGCGCCAGCAGCTTGGGTGGGGGGCGAGCTGATCAGCCCCAGCATTTT. Translation gives CASSLGGGRADQPQHF.